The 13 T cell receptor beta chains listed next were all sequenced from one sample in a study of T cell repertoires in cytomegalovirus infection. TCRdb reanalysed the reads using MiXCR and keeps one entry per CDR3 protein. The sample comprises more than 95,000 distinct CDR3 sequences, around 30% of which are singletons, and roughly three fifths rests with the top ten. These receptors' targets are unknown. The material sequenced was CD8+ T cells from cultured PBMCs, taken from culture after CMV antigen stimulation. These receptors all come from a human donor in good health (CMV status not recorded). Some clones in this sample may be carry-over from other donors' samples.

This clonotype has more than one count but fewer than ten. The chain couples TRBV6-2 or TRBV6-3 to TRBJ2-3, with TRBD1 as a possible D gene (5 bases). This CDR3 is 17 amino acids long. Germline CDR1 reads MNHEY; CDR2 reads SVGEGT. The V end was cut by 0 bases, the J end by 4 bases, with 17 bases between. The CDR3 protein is CASSYSSDSDLPDTQYF. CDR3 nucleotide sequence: TGTGCCAGCAGTTACTCGAGTGACAGCGACCTCCCAGATACGCAGTATTTT.

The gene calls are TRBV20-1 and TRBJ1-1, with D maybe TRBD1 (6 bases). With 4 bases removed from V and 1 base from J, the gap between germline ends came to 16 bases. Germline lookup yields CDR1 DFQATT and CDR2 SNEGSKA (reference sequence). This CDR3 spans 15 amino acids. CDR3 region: CSAKEGGMWNTEAFF. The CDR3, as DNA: TGCAGTGCTAAGGAGGGGGGGATGTGGAACACTGAAGCTTTCTTT.

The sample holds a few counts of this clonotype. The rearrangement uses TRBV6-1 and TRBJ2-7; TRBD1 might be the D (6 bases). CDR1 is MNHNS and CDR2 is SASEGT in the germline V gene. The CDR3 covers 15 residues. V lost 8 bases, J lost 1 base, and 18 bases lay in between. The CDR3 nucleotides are TGTGCCAGCCGATCGCGCTCTACAGGGTCCTACGAGCAGTACTTC. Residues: CASRSRSTGSYEQYF.

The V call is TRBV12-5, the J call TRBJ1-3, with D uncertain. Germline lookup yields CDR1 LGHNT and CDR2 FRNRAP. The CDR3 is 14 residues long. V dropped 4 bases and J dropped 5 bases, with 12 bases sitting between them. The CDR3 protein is CASGSIGRRNTIYF. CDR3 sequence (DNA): TGTGCTAGTGGTTCCATAGGGCGGAGAAACACCATATATTTT.

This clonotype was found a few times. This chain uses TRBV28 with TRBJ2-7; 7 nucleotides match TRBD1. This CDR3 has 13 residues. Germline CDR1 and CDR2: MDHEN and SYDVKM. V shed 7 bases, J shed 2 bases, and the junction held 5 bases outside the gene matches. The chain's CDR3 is CASKRTGTYEQYF. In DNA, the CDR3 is TGTGCCAGCAAAAGGACAGGAACCTACGAGCAGTACTTC. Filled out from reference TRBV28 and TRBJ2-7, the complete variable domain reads DVKVTQSSRYLVKRTGEKVFLECVQDMDHENMFWYRQDPGLGLRLIYFSYDVKMKEKGDIPEGYSVSREKKERFSLILESASTNQTSMYLCASKRTGTYEQYFGPGTRLTVT.

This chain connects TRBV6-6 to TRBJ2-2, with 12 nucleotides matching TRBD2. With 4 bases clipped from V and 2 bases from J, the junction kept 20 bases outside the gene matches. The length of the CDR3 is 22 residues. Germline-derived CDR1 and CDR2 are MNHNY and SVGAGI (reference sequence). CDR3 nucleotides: TGTGCCAGCAGTTCCCGGGTTTCGCGGACTAGCGGGGACGTCCCAAACACCGGGGAGCTGTTTTTT. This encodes CASSSRVSRTSGDVPNTGELFF.

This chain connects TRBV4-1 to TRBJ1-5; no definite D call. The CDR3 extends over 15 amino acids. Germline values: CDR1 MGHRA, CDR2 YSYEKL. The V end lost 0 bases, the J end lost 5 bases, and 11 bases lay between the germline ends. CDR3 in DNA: TGCGCCAGCAGCCAAGAGACAAACATGGATCAGCCCCAGCATTTT. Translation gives CASSQETNMDQPQHF.

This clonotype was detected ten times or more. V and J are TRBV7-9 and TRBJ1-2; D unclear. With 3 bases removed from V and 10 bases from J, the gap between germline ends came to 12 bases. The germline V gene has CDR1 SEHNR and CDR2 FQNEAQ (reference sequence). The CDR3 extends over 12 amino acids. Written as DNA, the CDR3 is TGTGCCAGCAGCTTTGCTGCGTCGGACTACACCTTC. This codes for CASSFAASDYTF.

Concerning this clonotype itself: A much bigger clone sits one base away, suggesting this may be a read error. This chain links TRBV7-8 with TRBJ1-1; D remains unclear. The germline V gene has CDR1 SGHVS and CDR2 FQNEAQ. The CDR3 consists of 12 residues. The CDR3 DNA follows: TGTACCAGCAGCTTCCCGAACACTGAAGCTTTCTTT. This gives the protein CTSSFPNTEAFF.

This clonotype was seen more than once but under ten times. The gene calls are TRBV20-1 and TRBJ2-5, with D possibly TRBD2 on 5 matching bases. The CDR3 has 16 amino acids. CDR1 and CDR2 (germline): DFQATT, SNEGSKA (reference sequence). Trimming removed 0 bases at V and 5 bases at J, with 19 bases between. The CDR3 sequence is CSARDGLGISYETQYF. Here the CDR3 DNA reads TGCAGTGCTAGAGACGGCCTCGGGATTTCATACGAGACCCAGTACTTC.

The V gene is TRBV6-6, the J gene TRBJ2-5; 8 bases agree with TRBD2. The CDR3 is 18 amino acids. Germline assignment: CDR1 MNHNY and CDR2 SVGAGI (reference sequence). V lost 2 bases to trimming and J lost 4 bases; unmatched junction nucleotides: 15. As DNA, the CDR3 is TGTGCCAGCAGTTACGGGGGCGGGGGGCTACGGGTTCGAGAGACCCAGTACTTC. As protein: CASSYGGGGLRVRETQYF.

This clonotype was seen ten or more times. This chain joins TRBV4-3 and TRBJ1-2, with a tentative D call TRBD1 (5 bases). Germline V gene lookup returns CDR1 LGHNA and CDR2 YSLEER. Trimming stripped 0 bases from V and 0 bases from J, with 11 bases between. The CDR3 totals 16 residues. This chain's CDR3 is CASSQEWQGANYGYTF. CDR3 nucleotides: TGCGCCAGCAGCCAAGAGTGGCAGGGAGCTAACTATGGCTACACCTTC.

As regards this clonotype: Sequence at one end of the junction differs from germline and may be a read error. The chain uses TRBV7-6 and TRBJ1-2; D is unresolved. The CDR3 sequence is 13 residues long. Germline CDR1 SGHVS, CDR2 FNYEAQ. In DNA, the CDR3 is TGTGCCAGCAGCAAAGCTCGGCGGGAATGGCTACACTTC. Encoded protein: CASSKARREWLHF.